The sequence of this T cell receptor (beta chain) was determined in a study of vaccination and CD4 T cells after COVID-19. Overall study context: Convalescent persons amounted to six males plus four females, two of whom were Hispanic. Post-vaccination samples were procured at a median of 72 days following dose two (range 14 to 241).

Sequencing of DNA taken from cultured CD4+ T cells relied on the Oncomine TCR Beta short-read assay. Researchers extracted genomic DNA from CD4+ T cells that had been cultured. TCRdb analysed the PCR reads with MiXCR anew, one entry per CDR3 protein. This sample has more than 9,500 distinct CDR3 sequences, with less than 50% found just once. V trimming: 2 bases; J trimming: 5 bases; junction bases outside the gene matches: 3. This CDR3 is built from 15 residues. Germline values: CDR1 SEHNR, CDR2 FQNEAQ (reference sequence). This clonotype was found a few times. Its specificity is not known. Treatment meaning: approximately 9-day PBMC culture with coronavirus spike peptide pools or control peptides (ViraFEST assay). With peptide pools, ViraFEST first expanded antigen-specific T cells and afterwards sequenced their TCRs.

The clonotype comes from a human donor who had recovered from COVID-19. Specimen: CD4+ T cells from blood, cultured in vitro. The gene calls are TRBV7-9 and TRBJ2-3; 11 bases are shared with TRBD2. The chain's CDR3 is CASSLTSGGEDTQYF. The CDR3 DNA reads TGTGCCAGCAGCTTAACTAGCGGGGGAGAAGATACGCAGTATTTT.